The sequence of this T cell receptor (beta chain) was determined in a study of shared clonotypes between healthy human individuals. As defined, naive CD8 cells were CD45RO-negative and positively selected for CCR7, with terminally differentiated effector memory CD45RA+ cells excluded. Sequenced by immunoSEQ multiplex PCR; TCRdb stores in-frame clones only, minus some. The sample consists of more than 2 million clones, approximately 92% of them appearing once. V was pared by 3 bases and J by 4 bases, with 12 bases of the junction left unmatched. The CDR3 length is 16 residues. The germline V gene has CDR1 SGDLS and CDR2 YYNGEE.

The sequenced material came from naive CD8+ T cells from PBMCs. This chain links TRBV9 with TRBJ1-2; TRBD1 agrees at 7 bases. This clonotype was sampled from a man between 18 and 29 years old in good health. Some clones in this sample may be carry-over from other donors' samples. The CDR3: CASSESAEAGGYGYTF. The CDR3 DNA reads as TGTGCCAGCAGCGAATCCGCGGAAGCAGGGGGCTATGGCTACACCTTC.